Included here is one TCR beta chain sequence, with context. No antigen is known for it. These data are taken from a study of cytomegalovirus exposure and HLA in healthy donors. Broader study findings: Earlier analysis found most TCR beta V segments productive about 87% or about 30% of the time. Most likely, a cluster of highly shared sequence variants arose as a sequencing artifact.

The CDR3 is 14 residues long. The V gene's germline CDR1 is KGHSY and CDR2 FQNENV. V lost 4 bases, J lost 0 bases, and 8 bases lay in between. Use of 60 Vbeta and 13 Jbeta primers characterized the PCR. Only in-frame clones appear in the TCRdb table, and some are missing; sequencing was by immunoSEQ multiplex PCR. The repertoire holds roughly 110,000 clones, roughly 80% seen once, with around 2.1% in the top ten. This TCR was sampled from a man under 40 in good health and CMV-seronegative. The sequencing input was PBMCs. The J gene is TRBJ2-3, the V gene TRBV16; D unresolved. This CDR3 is CASSPRQSTDTQYF. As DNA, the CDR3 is TGTGCCAGCAGCCCTAGGCAGAGCACAGATACGCAGTATTTT.